A single sample gave rise to the 23 T cell receptor beta chains below, sequenced in a study of CD8 T cells in ankylosing spondylitis. TCRdb re-derived calls from the 5' RACE reads in MiXCR, one entry per CDR3 protein. The sample comprises about 540,000 distinct CDR3 sequences, 12% of which are singletons, and under 7.5% rests with the top ten. These receptors have no known antigen. The study, taken as a whole, reports: There was a TCR beta motif, made of several highly homologous variants, that appeared characteristic of ankylosing spondylitis blood.

The sample comprised blood, either unsorted or a sorted T cell fraction (not recorded which). Receptor source: a male donor with ankylosing spondylitis.

This chain connects TRBV24-1 to TRBJ2-2, with 10 positions matching TRBD1. There are 18 residues in the CDR3. Germline V gene sequence: CDR1 KGHDR, CDR2 SFDVKD. V shed 5 bases and J 4 bases; nucleotides not matched to a gene: 12. The CDR3 is CATSGVGRGQGTTGELFF. The DNA of the CDR3 is TGTGCCACCAGTGGTGTCGGTAGGGGACAGGGGACCACCGGGGAGCTGTTTTTT.

The chain carries TRBV3-1 and TRBJ2-5; 9 nucleotides agree with TRBD2. Germline trimming cut 1 base from V and 3 bases from J; bases unmatched to any gene: 9. Germline CDR1 LGHDT, CDR2 YNNKEL (reference sequence). The CDR3 is made up of 17 amino acids. The CDR3 reads CASSQAGWVAGEETQYF. For the CDR3, the DNA is TGTGCCAGCAGCCAAGCCGGGTGGGTAGCGGGAGAAGAGACCCAGTACTTC.

V usage is TRBV6-2 or TRBV6-3 and J usage is TRBJ1-2; D is uncertain. V was trimmed by 7 bases and J by 0 bases, leaving 3 bases between them. Germline values: CDR1 MNHEY, CDR2 SVGEGT. The CDR3 consists of 11 residues. The DNA for the CDR3 is TGTGCCAGCACGTCTAACTATGGCTACACCTTC. It encodes CASTSNYGYTF.

This clonotype was found many times. Here the CDR3 reads CASSLGAGGYNEQFF. CDR3 nucleotides: TGTGCCAGCAGCCTGGGAGCGGGAGGCTACAATGAGCAGTTCTTC. The gene calls are TRBV11-2 and TRBJ2-1; 9 nucleotides agree with TRBD2. Germline assignment: CDR1 SGHAT and CDR2 FQNNGV. With 5 bases clipped from V and 3 bases from J, the junction kept 5 bases outside the gene matches. CDR3 size: 15 residues.

The chain recombines TRBV18 with TRBJ1-2, with TRBD1 as a possible D gene (5 bases). V lost 4 bases and J 6 bases, leaving 9 bases between the germline ends. Germline CDR1 is KGHSH and CDR2 is LQKENI. CDR3 length: 12 amino acids. CDR3 residues: CASSLDTDGYTF. The CDR3 coding sequence is TGTGCCAGCTCACTGGACACTGATGGCTACACCTTC.

This clonotype was detected only a few times. The J gene is TRBJ1-1, the V gene TRBV5-1; a weak D match, TRBD1 (6 bases). V lost 7 bases, J lost 1 base, and 17 bases lay in between. Per germline, CDR1 SGHRS and CDR2 YFSETQ. This CDR3 has 15 residues. CDR3 protein: CASQSTGTPNTEAFF. CDR3 DNA: TGCGCCAGCCAATCCACCGGGACACCGAACACTGAAGCTTTCTTT.

This clonotype was counted many times. V and J are TRBV27 and TRBJ1-1; TRBD1 might be the D (6 bases). This CDR3 is built from 17 residues. V lost 5 bases to trimming and J lost 1 base, with 20 bases between them. Germline-derived CDR1 and CDR2 are MNHEY and SMNVEV (reference sequence). CDR3 sequence reads: CASSLGQRGFTNTEAFF. The CDR3 DNA reads as TGTGCCAGCAGTCTCGGACAAAGGGGGTTCACGAACACTGAAGCTTTCTTT.

The CDR3 loop is CAISVGGGIKDTQYF. In DNA, the CDR3 is TGTGCCATCAGTGTAGGGGGGGGCATCAAAGATACGCAGTATTTT. The chain carries TRBV10-3 and TRBJ2-3, with D tentatively TRBD2 (7 bases). From germline, CDR1 is ENHRY and CDR2 SYGVKD. V was pared by 4 bases and J by 5 bases, with 16 bases between. The CDR3 loop spans 15 amino acids.

CDR3 amino acids: CATSRDSDWPGNTIYF. The CDR3 nucleotides read TGTGCCACCAGCAGAGATAGCGACTGGCCTGGAAACACCATATATTTT. The J gene is TRBJ1-3, the V gene TRBV15, with D unclear. V lost 0 bases and J lost 2, with 11 bases in between. CDR3 length: 16 residues. Germline assignment: CDR1 LNHNV and CDR2 YYDKDF (reference sequence).

The gene calls are TRBV10-3 and TRBJ1-3, with D perhaps TRBD1 (6 bases). CDR3 length: 16 amino acids. The V gene lost 0 bases and the J gene lost 2 bases, with 11 bases spanning the gap. CDR1 ENHRY and CDR2 SYGVKD come from the germline V gene. In DNA form, the CDR3 reads TGTGCCATCAGTGAGTCGGGGGCTTTCCCTGGAAACACCATATATTTT. Protein: CAISESGAFPGNTIYF.

The J gene is TRBJ2-5, the V gene TRBV27; 8 bases are shared with TRBD1. Germline loops: CDR1 MNHEY, CDR2 SMNVEV (reference sequence). With 0 bases clipped from V and 5 bases from J, the junction kept 5 bases outside the gene matches. The CDR3 runs to 15 residues. In nucleotides, the CDR3 is TGTGCCAGCAGTTTATCCCGGACAGGGAAGGAGACCCAGTACTTC. This sequence encodes CASSLSRTGKETQYF.

In this sample, this clonotype turned up a few times. This sequence joins TRBV7-8 and TRBJ2-3, with D possibly called TRBD1 or TRBD2 (6 bases each). V was pared by 4 bases and J by 4 bases, with 18 bases between. CDR3 size: 16 residues. Per germline, CDR1 SGHVS and CDR2 FQNEAQ. CDR3 nucleotide sequence: TGTGCCAGCAGCTCTCGGACAGCCGCGGGGTCAGATACGCAGTATTTT. Encoded protein: CASSSRTAAGSDTQYF.

This clonotype was counted a few times. This rearrangement joins TRBV28 to TRBJ2-7; D is uncertain. V shed 5 bases and J shed 6 bases, with 17 bases lying between them. The CDR3 has 14 residues. CDR1 is MDHEN, CDR2 SYDVKM, per germline. The CDR3 sequence is CASSLTTEMSEQYV. The DNA of the CDR3 is TGTGCCAGCAGTCTGACGACTGAAATGAGCGAGCAGTACGTC.

The chain uses TRBV6-1 and TRBJ2-5, with 9 bases lining up with TRBD2. This CDR3 region has 14 residues. Germline lookup yields CDR1 MNHNS and CDR2 SASEGT. V trimming: 7 bases; J trimming: 9 bases; junction bases outside the gene matches: 12. CDR3 region: CASNGGLAGAAQYF. The CDR3 DNA follows: TGTGCCAGCAACGGGGGGTTAGCGGGAGCCGCCCAGTACTTC.

Here the CDR3 reads CASSRPREVAGAETQYF. The CDR3 DNA sequence: TGCGCCAGCAGCCGCCCCCGGGAGGTAGCGGGAGCAGAGACCCAGTACTTC. The chain links TRBV4-1 to TRBJ2-5, with TRBD2 identical over 9 bases. Germline V gene sequence: CDR1 MGHRA, CDR2 YSYEKL. Losses at the gene ends were 4 bases for V and 4 bases for J; bases not matched to a gene: 13. The CDR3 length is 17 residues.

The chain combines TRBV4-2 with TRBJ2-7; TRBD2 is a possible D gene (6 bases). CDR3 length: 16 residues. V was clipped by 1 base and J by 3 bases, with 16 bases between them. The germline CDR1 and CDR2 sequences are LGHNA and YNFKEQ. DNA for the CDR3: TGTGCCAGCAGCCAAGTTGGACGGGAGAGATACTACGAGCAGTACTTC. Its translation: CASSQVGRERYYEQYF.

The chain combines TRBV12-3 or TRBV12-4 with TRBJ1-6; the D gene is possibly TRBD1 (5 bases). V lost 5 bases and J lost 11, with 16 bases in between. The CDR3 loop spans 14 amino acids. The CDR3 protein is CASSPSKGRAPLHF. In DNA form, the CDR3 reads TGTGCCAGCAGTCCCTCAAAGGGGCGGGCACCCCTCCACTTT.

This clonotype was counted ten times or more. The gene calls are TRBV24-1 and TRBJ1-5; 8 nucleotides agree with TRBD1. After removal of 6 bases from V and 2 bases from J, the junction contained 11 bases not matched to a gene. This CDR3 has 17 residues. CDR1 and CDR2 from the germline V gene are KGHDR and SFDVKD. CDR3 loop: CATSPGKDRDGNQPQHF. CDR3 nucleotides: TGTGCCACCAGTCCCGGTAAGGACAGGGATGGCAATCAGCCCCAGCATTTT.

The rearrangement uses TRBV19 and TRBJ2-7; D possibly corresponds to TRBD2 (6 bases). The CDR3 is 13 amino acids. The V gene's germline CDR1 is LNHDA and CDR2 SQIVND (reference sequence). V was trimmed by 3 bases and J by 3 bases, leaving 9 bases between them. For the CDR3, the DNA is TGTGCCAGTAGTATCACGACTAGCTACGAGCAGTACTTC. Amino acids: CASSITTSYEQYF. The complete variable domain, with remaining parts taken from reference TRBV19 and TRBJ2-7, reads DGGITQSPKYLFRKEGQNVTLSCEQNLNHDAMYWYRQDPGQGLRLIYYSQIVNDFQKGDIAEGYSVSREKKESFPLTVTSAQKNPTAFYLCASSITTSYEQYFGPGTRLTVT.

The chain has TRBV30 and TRBJ1-4, with D unclear. The CDR3 has 12 residues. The V gene lost 5 bases and the J gene lost 5 bases, with 9 bases spanning the gap. Looked up from germline, CDR1 is GTSNPN and CDR2 is SVGIG (reference sequence). The CDR3 reads CAWQLLNEKLFF. The CDR3 bases are TGTGCCTGGCAACTCTTAAATGAAAAACTGTTTTTT.

This clonotype showed up just a few times. The DNA for the CDR3 is TGCAGTGCTAGAGATAGGAGGAGGGGGTACAATGAGCAGTTCTTC. Its translation is CSARDRRRGYNEQFF. V gene TRBV20-1 combines with J gene TRBJ2-1; possibly TRBD1 or TRBD2 for D (6 bases each). The V and J ends lost 0 bases and 4 bases respectively, with 13 bases between them. This CDR3 spans 15 amino acids. The V gene's germline CDR1 is DFQATT and CDR2 SNEGSKA (reference sequence).

A few counts support this clonotype. This chain connects TRBV7-9 to TRBJ2-7, with D possibly TRBD2 on 6 matching bases. The CDR3 is 11 residues long. Per germline, CDR1 SEHNR and CDR2 FQNEAQ (reference sequence). CDR3 protein: CASSLARELHV. The CDR3 DNA reads as TGTGCCAGCAGCTTAGCGCGGGAACTACACGTC.

This clonotype was counted ten times or more. The rearrangement links TRBV11-2 to TRBJ2-1; no definite D call. Trimming cost V 3 bases and J 4 bases, with 7 bases left between them. Looked up from germline, CDR1 is SGHAT and CDR2 is FQNNGV. The CDR3 is 13 residues long. Here the CDR3 DNA reads TGTGCCAGCAGCTTGGCCAATTACAATGAGCAGTTCTTC. Translated, it gives CASSLANYNEQFF.